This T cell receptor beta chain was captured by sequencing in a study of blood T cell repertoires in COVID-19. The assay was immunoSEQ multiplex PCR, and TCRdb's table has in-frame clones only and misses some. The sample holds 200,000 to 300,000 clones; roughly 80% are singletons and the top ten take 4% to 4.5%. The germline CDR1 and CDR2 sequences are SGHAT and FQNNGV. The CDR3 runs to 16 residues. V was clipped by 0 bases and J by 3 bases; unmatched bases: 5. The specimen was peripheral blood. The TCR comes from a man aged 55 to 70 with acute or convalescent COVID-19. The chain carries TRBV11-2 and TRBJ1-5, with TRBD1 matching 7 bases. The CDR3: CASSLEAGGINQPQHF. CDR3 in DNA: TGTGCCAGCAGCTTAGAGGCAGGGGGGATCAATCAGCCCCAGCATTTT.